This T cell receptor (beta chain) originates from a study of cytomegalovirus exposure and HLA in healthy donors. Study findings and constraints: Roughly uniform depth of sequencing across donors was assumed in presence/absence analyses. Further analysis, carried out later, found HLA-associated TCR beta chains more clonally expanded than equally common other chains. Later on, a genetic analysis was performed. It linked a missense variant in DCLRE1C with V- and J-gene trimming of TCR beta.

PCR was performed using 60 Vbeta and 13 Jbeta primers. Repertoires were generated with immunoSEQ multiplex PCR, while TCRdb's copy carries only in-frame clones and drops some. This sample has under 200,000 clones, with roughly 85% found just once. V was pared by 6 bases and J by 6 bases, with 6 bases of the junction left unmatched. Germline lookup yields CDR1 MNHNS and CDR2 SASEGT. The CDR3 is 14 amino acids. This clone was detected a few times. The antigen is unknown. Sample: PBMCs. The source is a woman between 18 and 30 years old in good health and CMV-seronegative. The chain is built from TRBV6-1 and TRBJ2-2, with 8 positions matching TRBD1. The CDR3 spells CASRLRGLPGELFF. CDR3 nucleotide sequence: TGTGCCAGCAGGCTCAGGGGGCTTCCCGGGGAGCTGTTTTTT.